This is a list of T cell receptor beta chains from one sample in a study of cytomegalovirus exposure and HLA in healthy donors. Clones were read by immunoSEQ multiplex PCR, and TCRdb kept only the in-frame ones, dropping some. The table has 76,000 or so clones, 79% seen once. Sequences were obtained from PBMCs. The receptors were gathered from a man aged 30 to 45 in good health and CMV-seronegative. Each CDR3 is given with its conserved first and last residue. Each record gives: D gene, clone size, V gene, J gene, CDR3 length, CDR3 protein, CDR3 DNA. D genes are given only for firm matches. A row's size may be missing; if present it is once, few, many or a size class.

d_gene: -; abundance: -; v_gene: TRBV28; j_gene: TRBJ2-7; len: 14; CDR3aa: CASNTPEGSYEQYF; CDR3nt: TGTGCCAGCAACACTCCAGAGGGCTCCTACGAGCAGTACTTC
d_gene: -; abundance: few; v_gene: TRBV19; j_gene: TRBJ2-1; len: 13; CDR3aa: CASSIPPVDEQFF; CDR3nt: TGTGCCAGTAGTATCCCCCCTGTCGATGAGCAGTTCTTC
d_gene: -; abundance: -; v_gene: TRBV6-5; j_gene: TRBJ1-6; len: 13; CDR3aa: CASSYEAYSPLHF; CDR3nt: TGTGCCAGCAGTTATGAGGCATATTCACCCCTCCACTTT
d_gene: TRBD2; abundance: -; v_gene: TRBV11-2; j_gene: TRBJ2-7; len: 15; CDR3aa: CASSQTSGPTYEQYF; CDR3nt: TGTGCCAGCAGCCAGACTAGCGGTCCAACCTACGAGCAGTACTTC
d_gene: -; abundance: -; v_gene: TRBV11-2; j_gene: TRBJ1-5; len: 13; CDR3aa: CASSFQGNQPQHF; CDR3nt: TGTGCCAGCAGCTTTCAGGGGAATCAGCCCCAGCATTTT
d_gene: TRBD2; abundance: -; v_gene: TRBV30; j_gene: TRBJ2-7; len: 14; CDR3aa: CAWSGRLAGYEQYF; CDR3nt: TGTGCCTGGAGTGGACGACTAGCGGGCTACGAGCAGTACTTC
d_gene: TRBD1; abundance: once; v_gene: TRBV7-2; j_gene: TRBJ1-5; len: 15; CDR3aa: CASSGQGRGNQPQHF; CDR3nt: TGTGCCAGCAGTGGACAGGGGAGAGGCAATCAGCCCCAGCATTTT
d_gene: -; abundance: -; v_gene: TRBV15; j_gene: TRBJ2-7; len: 13; CDR3aa: CATRANRVYEQYF; CDR3nt: TGTGCCACCAGGGCGAACAGGGTCTACGAGCAGTACTTC
d_gene: TRBD2; abundance: -; v_gene: TRBV5-1; j_gene: TRBJ2-1; len: 16; CDR3aa: CASSFSSGSSYNEQFF; CDR3nt: TGCGCCAGCAGCTTCTCGAGCGGGAGCTCCTACAATGAGCAGTTCTTC
d_gene: TRBD1; abundance: -; v_gene: TRBV2; j_gene: TRBJ1-5; len: 15; CDR3aa: CASNKQGADGQPQHF; CDR3nt: TGTGCCAGCAATAAACAGGGGGCTGATGGGCAGCCCCAGCATTTT
d_gene: TRBD1; abundance: -; v_gene: TRBV9; j_gene: TRBJ1-6; len: 16; CDR3aa: CASSGSGTGNNSPLHF; CDR3nt: TGTGCCAGCAGCGGCAGCGGGACAGGGAATAATTCACCCCTCCACTTT
d_gene: -; abundance: -; v_gene: TRBV9; j_gene: TRBJ2-5; len: 15; CDR3aa: CASSVATTPGETQYF; CDR3nt: TGTGCCAGCAGCGTAGCGACAACTCCGGGGGAGACCCAGTACTTC
d_gene: TRBD1; abundance: few; v_gene: TRBV30; j_gene: TRBJ1-1; len: 15; CDR3aa: CAWSPTTGRTTEAFF; CDR3nt: TGTGCCTGGAGTCCAACGACAGGGCGAACCACTGAAGCTTTCTTT
d_gene: TRBD1; abundance: -; v_gene: TRBV5-1; j_gene: TRBJ1-2; len: 15; CDR3aa: CASSLLVGGDDGYTF; CDR3nt: TGCGCCAGCAGCTTGCTTGTAGGGGGCGACGATGGCTACACCTTC
d_gene: TRBD1; abundance: -; v_gene: TRBV5-1; j_gene: TRBJ2-5; len: 14; CDR3aa: CASSPGQGFETQYF; CDR3nt: TGCGCCAGCAGCCCGGGACAGGGGTTTGAGACCCAGTACTTC
d_gene: -; abundance: -; v_gene: TRBV7-2; j_gene: TRBJ2-2; len: 15; CDR3aa: CASSLGGVNTGELFF; CDR3nt: TGTGCCAGCAGCTTAGGCGGGGTTAACACCGGGGAGCTGTTTTTT
d_gene: TRBD2; abundance: few; v_gene: TRBV6-4; j_gene: TRBJ2-5; len: 15; CDR3aa: CASSATSGSQETQYF; CDR3nt: TGTGCCAGCAGTGCCACTAGCGGGAGCCAAGAGACCCAGTACTTC
d_gene: -; abundance: -; v_gene: TRBV18; j_gene: TRBJ1-4; len: 14; CDR3aa: CASSLRGSDEKLFF; CDR3nt: TGTGCCAGCTCACTCAGGGGCAGTGATGAAAAACTGTTTTTT
d_gene: -; abundance: -; v_gene: TRBV28; j_gene: TRBJ2-7; len: 13; CDR3aa: CASKVAGAYEQYF; CDR3nt: TGTGCCAGCAAAGTGGCAGGGGCCTACGAGCAGTACTTC
d_gene: -; abundance: few; v_gene: TRBV4-1; j_gene: TRBJ1-1; len: 14; CDR3aa: CASSPPGILTEAFF; CDR3nt: TGCGCCAGCAGTCCTCCAGGGATTCTAACTGAAGCTTTCTTT
d_gene: TRBD1; abundance: -; v_gene: TRBV18; j_gene: TRBJ1-1; len: 12; CDR3aa: CASTTGSAEAFF; CDR3nt: TGTGCCAGCACGACAGGGAGCGCTGAAGCTTTCTTT
d_gene: TRBD1; abundance: once; v_gene: TRBV18; j_gene: TRBJ2-2; len: 17; CDR3aa: CASSPLGTAANTGELFF; CDR3nt: TGTGCCAGCTCACCCCTTGGGACAGCAGCTAACACCGGGGAGCTGTTTTTT
d_gene: -; abundance: once; v_gene: TRBV2; j_gene: TRBJ2-2; len: 14; CDR3aa: CASSEATFSGELFF; CDR3nt: TGTGCCAGCAGTGAAGCCACTTTCTCCGGGGAGCTGTTTTTT
d_gene: TRBD1; abundance: -; v_gene: TRBV13; j_gene: TRBJ2-7; len: 13; CDR3aa: CASSPRGRYEQYF; CDR3nt: TGTGCCAGCAGCCCCAGGGGGCGGTACGAGCAGTACTTC
d_gene: -; abundance: -; v_gene: TRBV19; j_gene: TRBJ2-2; len: 15; CDR3aa: CASSIASIKTGELFF; CDR3nt: TGTGCCAGTAGTATCGCTAGTATCAAGACGGGGGAGCTGTTTTTT
d_gene: TRBD1; abundance: -; v_gene: TRBV11-2; j_gene: TRBJ2-1; len: 14; CDR3aa: CASSLSDRGGEQFF; CDR3nt: TGTGCCAGCAGCCTTTCGGACAGGGGGGGTGAGCAGTTCTTC
d_gene: TRBD1; abundance: -; v_gene: TRBV19; j_gene: TRBJ1-5; len: 15; CDR3aa: CASSTDRAGNQPQHF; CDR3nt: TGTGCCAGTAGTACGGACAGGGCTGGCAATCAGCCCCAGCATTTT
d_gene: -; abundance: -; v_gene: TRBV28; j_gene: TRBJ2-1; len: 15; CDR3aa: CASSVDNGSGNEQFF; CDR3nt: TGTGCCAGTTCAGTTGATAACGGGTCTGGTAATGAGCAGTTCTTC
d_gene: -; abundance: -; v_gene: TRBV19; j_gene: TRBJ1-5; len: 15; CDR3aa: CASSRSGGDNQPQHF; CDR3nt: TGTGCCAGTAGCAGGTCGGGAGGGGACAATCAGCCCCAGCATTTT
d_gene: -; abundance: -; v_gene: TRBV7-6; j_gene: TRBJ2-7; len: 15; CDR3aa: CASSFRPGATYEQYF; CDR3nt: TGTGCCAGCAGCTTCCGCCCAGGGGCCACCTACGAGCAGTACTTC
d_gene: -; abundance: -; v_gene: TRBV30; j_gene: TRBJ1-4; len: 12; CDR3aa: CAWRGRWEKLFF; CDR3nt: TGTGCCTGGAGGGGGAGGTGGGAAAAACTGTTTTTT
d_gene: -; abundance: -; v_gene: TRBV2; j_gene: TRBJ1-2; len: 13; CDR3aa: CASSADSNYGYTF; CDR3nt: TGTGCCAGCAGTGCTGACTCAAACTATGGCTACACCTTC
d_gene: -; abundance: -; v_gene: TRBV18; j_gene: TRBJ1-5; len: 15; CDR3aa: CASSPLPVGNQPQHF; CDR3nt: TGTGCCAGCTCACCTTTACCAGTCGGCAATCAGCCCCAGCATTTT
d_gene: -; abundance: -; v_gene: TRBV30; j_gene: TRBJ1-6; len: 12; CDR3aa: CAWDRSNSPLHF; CDR3nt: TGTGCCTGGGACAGGTCAAATTCACCCCTCCACTTT
d_gene: -; abundance: -; v_gene: TRBV7-3; j_gene: TRBJ2-3; len: 12; CDR3aa: CASSLSGGTQYF; CDR3nt: TGTGCCAGCAGCCTTAGCGGTGGTACGCAGTATTTT
d_gene: -; abundance: few; v_gene: TRBV9; j_gene: TRBJ1-2; len: 14; CDR3aa: CASSVSGEGYGYTF; CDR3nt: TGTGCCAGCAGCGTATCAGGGGAAGGCTATGGCTACACCTTC
d_gene: -; abundance: -; v_gene: TRBV6-5; j_gene: TRBJ1-4; len: 12; CDR3aa: CASSDRAEKLFF; CDR3nt: TGTGCCAGCAGTGACAGAGCAGAAAAACTGTTTTTT
d_gene: TRBD1; abundance: -; v_gene: TRBV30; j_gene: TRBJ2-7; len: 14; CDR3aa: CAWAQQGARYEQYF; CDR3nt: TGTGCCTGGGCCCAACAGGGGGCGCGCTACGAGCAGTACTTC
d_gene: TRBD2; abundance: -; v_gene: TRBV19; j_gene: TRBJ2-3; len: 14; CDR3aa: CASREGGAQDTQYF; CDR3nt: TGTGCCAGCCGGGAGGGGGGGGCTCAGGATACGCAGTATTTT
d_gene: -; abundance: few; v_gene: TRBV7-8; j_gene: TRBJ2-3; len: 13; CDR3aa: CASSLGLTDTQYF; CDR3nt: TGTGCCAGCAGCCTGGGACTTACAGATACGCAGTATTTT
d_gene: -; abundance: few; v_gene: TRBV4-1; j_gene: TRBJ2-1; len: 16; CDR3aa: CASSHNAPSSYNEQFF; CDR3nt: TGCGCCAGCAGCCATAACGCCCCCAGCTCCTACAATGAGCAGTTCTTC
d_gene: -; abundance: -; v_gene: TRBV18; j_gene: TRBJ1-4; len: 15; CDR3aa: CASSPSRTHNEKLFF; CDR3nt: TGTGCCAGCTCACCATCGCGGACACATAATGAAAAACTGTTTTTT
d_gene: -; abundance: -; v_gene: TRBV2; j_gene: TRBJ2-1; len: 13; CDR3aa: CATPEGRRGEQFF; CDR3nt: TGTGCCACCCCGGAGGGGAGACGGGGTGAGCAGTTCTTC